This T cell receptor beta chain was identified in a study of cytomegalovirus exposure and HLA in healthy donors. The CDR3 loop spans 13 amino acids. Germline CDR1 GTSNPN, CDR2 SVGIG (reference sequence). V shed 0 bases and J shed 2 bases, with 8 bases lying between them. The method was immunoSEQ multiplex PCR; TCRdb's version includes in-frame clones alone and lacks a portion of them. The repertoire holds some 150,000 clones, approximately 91% seen once, with over 3% in the top ten. Sequenced input: PBMCs. The clonotype was recovered from a woman aged 18-29 years in good health and CMV-seropositive. The chain recombines TRBV30 with TRBJ2-7; D possibly corresponds to TRBD1 (6 bases). The CDR3 protein is CAWSVQGTYEQYF. The CDR3 DNA is TGTGCCTGGAGTGTACAGGGTACCTACGAGCAGTACTTC.